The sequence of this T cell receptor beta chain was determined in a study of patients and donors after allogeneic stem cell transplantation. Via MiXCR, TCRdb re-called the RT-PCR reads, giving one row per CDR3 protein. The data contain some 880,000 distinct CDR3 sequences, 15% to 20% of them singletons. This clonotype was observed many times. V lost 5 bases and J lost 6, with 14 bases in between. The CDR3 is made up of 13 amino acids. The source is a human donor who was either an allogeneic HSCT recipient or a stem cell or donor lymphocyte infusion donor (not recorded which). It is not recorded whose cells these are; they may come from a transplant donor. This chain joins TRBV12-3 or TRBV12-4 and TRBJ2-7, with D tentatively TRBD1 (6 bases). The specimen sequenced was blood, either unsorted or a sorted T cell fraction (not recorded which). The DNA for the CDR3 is TGTGCCAGCAGTCCCGGGACACCAGTCGAGCAGTACTTC. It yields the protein CASSPGTPVEQYF.